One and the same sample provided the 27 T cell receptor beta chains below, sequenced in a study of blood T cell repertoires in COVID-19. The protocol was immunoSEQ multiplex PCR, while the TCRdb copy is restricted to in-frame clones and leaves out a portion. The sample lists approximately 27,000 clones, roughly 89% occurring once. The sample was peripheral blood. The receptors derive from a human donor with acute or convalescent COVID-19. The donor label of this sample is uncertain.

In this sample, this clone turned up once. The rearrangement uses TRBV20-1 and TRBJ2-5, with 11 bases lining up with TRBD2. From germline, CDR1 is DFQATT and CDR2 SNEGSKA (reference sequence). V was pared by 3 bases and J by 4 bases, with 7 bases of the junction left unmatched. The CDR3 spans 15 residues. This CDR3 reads CSASRLAGRAETQYF. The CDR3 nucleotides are TGCAGTGCTAGTAGACTAGCGGGACGTGCAGAGACCCAGTACTTC.

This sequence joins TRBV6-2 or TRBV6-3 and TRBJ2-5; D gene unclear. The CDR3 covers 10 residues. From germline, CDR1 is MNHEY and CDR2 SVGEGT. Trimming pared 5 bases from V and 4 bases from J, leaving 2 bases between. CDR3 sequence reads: CASSRETQYF. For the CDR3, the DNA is TGTGCCAGCAGTCGAGAGACCCAGTACTTC.

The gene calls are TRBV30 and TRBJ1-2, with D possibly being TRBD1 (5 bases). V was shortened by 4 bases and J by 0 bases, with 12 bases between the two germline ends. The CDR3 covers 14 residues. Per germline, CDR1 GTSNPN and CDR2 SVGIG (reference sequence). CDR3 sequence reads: CAWNLRATNYGYTF. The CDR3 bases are TGTGCCTGGAACCTCAGGGCCACTAACTATGGCTACACCTTC.

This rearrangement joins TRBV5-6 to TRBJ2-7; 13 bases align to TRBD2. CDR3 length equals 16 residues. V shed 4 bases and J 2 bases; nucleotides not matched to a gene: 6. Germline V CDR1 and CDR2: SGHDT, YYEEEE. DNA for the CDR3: TGTGCCAGCAGCCCCGGACTAGCGGGAGCGACCTACGAGCAGTACTTC. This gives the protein CASSPGLAGATYEQYF.

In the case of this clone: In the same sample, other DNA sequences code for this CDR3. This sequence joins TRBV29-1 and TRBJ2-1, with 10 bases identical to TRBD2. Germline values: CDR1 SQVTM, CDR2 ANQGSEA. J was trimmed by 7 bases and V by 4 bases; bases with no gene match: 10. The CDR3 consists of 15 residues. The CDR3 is CSVGGERGGLNEQFF. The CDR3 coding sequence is TGCAGCGTTGGGGGGGAGCGGGGGGGCTTGAATGAGCAGTTCTTC.

The CDR3 reads CASSLRTSGTPLSYNEQFF. CDR3 bases: TGTGCCAGCAGCCTCAGGACTAGCGGGACCCCTCTGTCCTACAATGAGCAGTTCTTC. J is TRBJ2-1 and V is TRBV3-1 (or the pseudogene TRBV3-2); 12 bases agree with TRBD2. The ends lost 4 bases at V and 1 base at J; junction bases unmatched: 11. CDR3 length: 19 residues. Per the germline V gene, CDR1 is LGHDT and CDR2 is YNNKEL (reference sequence).

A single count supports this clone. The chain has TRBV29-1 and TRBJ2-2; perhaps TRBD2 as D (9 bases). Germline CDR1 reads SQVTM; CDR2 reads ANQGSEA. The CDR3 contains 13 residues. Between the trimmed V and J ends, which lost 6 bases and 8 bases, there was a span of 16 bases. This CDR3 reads CSVASGTGGELFF. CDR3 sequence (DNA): TGCAGCGTAGCTAGCGGGACAGGTGGGGAGCTGTTTTTT.

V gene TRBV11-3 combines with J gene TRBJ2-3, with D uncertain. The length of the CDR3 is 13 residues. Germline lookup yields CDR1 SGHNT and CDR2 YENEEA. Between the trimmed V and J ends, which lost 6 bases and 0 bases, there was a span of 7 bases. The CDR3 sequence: CASRDTSTDTQYF. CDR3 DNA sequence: TGTGCCAGCAGAGATACTAGCACAGATACGCAGTATTTT. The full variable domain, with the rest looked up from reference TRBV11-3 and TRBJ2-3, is EAGVVQSPRYKIIEKKQPVAFWCNPISGHNTLYWYLQNLGQGPELLIRYENEEAVDDSQLPKDRFSAERLKGVDSTLKIQPAELGDSAVYLCASRDTSTDTQYFGPGTRLTVL.

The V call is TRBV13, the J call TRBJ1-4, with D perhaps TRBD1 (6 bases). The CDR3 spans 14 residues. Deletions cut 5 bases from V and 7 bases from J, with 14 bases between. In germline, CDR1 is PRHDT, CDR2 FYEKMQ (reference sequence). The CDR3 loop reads CASSIGGAGEKLFF. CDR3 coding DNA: TGTGCCAGCAGCATCGGGGGGGCTGGTGAAAAACTGTTTTTT.

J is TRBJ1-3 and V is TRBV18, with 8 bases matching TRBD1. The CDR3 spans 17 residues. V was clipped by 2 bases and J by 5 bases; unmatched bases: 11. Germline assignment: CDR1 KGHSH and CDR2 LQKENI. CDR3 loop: CASSPFVPGGGRNTIYF. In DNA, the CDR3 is TGTGCCAGCTCACCATTTGTCCCAGGGGGCGGTCGAAACACCATATATTTT.

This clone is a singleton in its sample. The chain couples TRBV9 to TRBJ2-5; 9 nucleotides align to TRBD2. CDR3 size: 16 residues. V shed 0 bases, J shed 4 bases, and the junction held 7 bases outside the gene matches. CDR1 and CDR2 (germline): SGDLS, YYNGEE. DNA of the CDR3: TGTGCCAGCAGCGTAGATGCGGGAGGGCCGCTAGAGACCCAGTACTTC. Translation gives CASSVDAGGPLETQYF.

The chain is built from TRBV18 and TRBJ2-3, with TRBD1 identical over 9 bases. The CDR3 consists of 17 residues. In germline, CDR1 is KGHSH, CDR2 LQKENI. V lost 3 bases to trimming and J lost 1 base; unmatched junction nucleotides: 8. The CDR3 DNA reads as TGTGCCAGCTCACCCCTCGGGACAGGGATGGGCACAGATACGCAGTATTTT. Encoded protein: CASSPLGTGMGTDTQYF.

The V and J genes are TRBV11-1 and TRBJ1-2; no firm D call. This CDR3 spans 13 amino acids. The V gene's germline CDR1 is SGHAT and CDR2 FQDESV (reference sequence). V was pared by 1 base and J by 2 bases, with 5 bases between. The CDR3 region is CASSLDLNYGYTF. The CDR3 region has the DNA TGTGCCAGCAGCTTAGACTTGAACTATGGCTACACCTTC.

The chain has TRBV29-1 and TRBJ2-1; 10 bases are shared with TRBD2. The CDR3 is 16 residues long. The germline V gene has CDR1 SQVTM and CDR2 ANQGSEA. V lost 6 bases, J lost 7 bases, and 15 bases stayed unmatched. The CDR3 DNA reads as TGCAGCGTACAGCGCGGACTAGCGGTTGAGCGGAATGAGCAGTTCTTC. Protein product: CSVQRGLAVERNEQFF.

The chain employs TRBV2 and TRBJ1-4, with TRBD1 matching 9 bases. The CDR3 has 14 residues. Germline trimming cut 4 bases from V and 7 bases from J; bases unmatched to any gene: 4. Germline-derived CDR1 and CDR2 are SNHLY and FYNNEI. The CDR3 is CASSVTGGSEKLFF. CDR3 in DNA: TGTGCCAGCAGTGTGACAGGGGGAAGTGAAAAACTGTTTTTT.

Written as DNA, the CDR3 is TGCGCCAGCATGGGGCGCAATCAGCCCCAGCATTTT. It yields the protein CASMGRNQPQHF. The J gene is TRBJ1-5, the V gene TRBV10-1, with a possible D match to TRBD1 (5 bases). The CDR3 length is 12 residues. The V end was cut by 7 bases, the J end by 2 bases, with 6 bases between. Germline lookup yields CDR1 WNHNN and CDR2 SYGVQD (reference sequence).

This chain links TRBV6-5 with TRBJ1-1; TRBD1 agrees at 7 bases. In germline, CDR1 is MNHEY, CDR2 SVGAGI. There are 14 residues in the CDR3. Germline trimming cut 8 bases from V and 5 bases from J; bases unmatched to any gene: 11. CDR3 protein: CASGLDRVVTEAFF. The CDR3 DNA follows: TGTGCCAGCGGGCTTGACAGGGTGGTAACTGAAGCTTTCTTT.

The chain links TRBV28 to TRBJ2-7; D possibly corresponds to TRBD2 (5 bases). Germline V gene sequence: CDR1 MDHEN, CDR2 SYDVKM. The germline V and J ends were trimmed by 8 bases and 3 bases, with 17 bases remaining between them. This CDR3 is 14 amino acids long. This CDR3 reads CASLTPGRGYEQYF. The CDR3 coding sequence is TGTGCCAGCCTAACTCCGGGGAGAGGCTACGAGCAGTACTTC.

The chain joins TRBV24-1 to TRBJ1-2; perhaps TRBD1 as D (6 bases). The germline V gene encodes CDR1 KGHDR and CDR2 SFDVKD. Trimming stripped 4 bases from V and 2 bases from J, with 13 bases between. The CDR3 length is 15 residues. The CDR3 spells CATSDRGDTNYGYTF. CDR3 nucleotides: TGTGCCACCAGTGACCGGGGGGACACGAACTATGGCTACACCTTC.

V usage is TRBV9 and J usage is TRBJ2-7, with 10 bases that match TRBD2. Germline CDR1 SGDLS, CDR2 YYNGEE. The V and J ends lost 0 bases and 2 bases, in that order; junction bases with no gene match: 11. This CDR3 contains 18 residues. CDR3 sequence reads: CASSVAAGGPANAYEQYF. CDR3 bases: TGTGCCAGCAGCGTAGCAGCGGGAGGGCCGGCAAATGCCTACGAGCAGTACTTC.

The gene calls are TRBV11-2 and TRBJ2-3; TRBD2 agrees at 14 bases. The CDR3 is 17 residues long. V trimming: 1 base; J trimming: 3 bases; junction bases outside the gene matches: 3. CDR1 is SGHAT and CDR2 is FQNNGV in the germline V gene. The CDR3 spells CASSLAGLAGETDTQYF. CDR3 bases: TGTGCCAGCAGCTTAGCGGGACTAGCGGGGGAAACAGATACGCAGTATTTT.

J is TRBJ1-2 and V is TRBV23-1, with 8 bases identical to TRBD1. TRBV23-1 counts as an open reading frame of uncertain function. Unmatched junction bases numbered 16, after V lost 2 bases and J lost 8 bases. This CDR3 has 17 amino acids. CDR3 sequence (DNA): TGCGCCAGCAGTCAACTTCAAAGGGACAGGAGTTTACTCGGCTACACCTTC. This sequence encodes CASSQLQRDRSLLGYTF.

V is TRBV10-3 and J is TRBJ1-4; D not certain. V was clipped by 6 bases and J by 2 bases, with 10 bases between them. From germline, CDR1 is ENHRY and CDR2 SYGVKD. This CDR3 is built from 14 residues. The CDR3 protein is CAIRPGGTNEKLFF. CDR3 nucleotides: TGTGCCATCAGGCCCGGAGGGACTAATGAAAAACTGTTTTTT.

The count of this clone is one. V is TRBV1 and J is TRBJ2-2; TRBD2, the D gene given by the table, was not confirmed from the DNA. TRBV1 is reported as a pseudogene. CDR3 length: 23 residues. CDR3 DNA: TGCACCAGCAGCCAAGATCTGAGTTGGTACGGGACTAGCGGGGGAACTTCAAACGGGGAGCTGTTTTTT. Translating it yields CTSSQDLSWYGTSGGTSNGELFF.

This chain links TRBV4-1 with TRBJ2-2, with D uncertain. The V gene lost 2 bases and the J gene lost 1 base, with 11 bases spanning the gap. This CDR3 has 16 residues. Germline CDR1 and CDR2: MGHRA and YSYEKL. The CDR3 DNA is TGCGCCAGCAGCCAACTGCTTACAGAGAACACCGGGGAGCTGTTTTTT. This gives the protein CASSQLLTENTGELFF.

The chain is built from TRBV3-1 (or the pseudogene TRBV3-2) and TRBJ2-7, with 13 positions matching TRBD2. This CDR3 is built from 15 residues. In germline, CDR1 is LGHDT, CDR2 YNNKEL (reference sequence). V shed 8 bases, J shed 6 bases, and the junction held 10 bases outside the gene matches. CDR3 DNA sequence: TGTGCCAGCGCACTAGCGGGAGGGCCTATCTCCGAGCAGTACTTC. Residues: CASALAGGPISEQYF.

CDR3 protein: CASSFRTGGQPQHF. DNA of the CDR3: TGTGCCAGCAGCTTTAGGACAGGGGGCCAGCCCCAGCATTTT. The genes are TRBV5-6 and TRBJ1-5; TRBD1 matches at 11 bases. The ends lost 2 bases at V and 7 bases at J; junction bases unmatched: 2. The CDR3 is 14 amino acids. Germline assignment: CDR1 SGHDT and CDR2 YYEEEE.